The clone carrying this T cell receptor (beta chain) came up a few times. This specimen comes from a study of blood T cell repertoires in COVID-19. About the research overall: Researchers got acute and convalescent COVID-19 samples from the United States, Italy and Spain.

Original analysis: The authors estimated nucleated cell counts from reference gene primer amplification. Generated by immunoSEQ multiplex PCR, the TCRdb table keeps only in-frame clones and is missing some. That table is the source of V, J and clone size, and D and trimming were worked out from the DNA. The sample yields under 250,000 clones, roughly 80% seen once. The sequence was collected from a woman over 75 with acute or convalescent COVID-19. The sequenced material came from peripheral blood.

The CDR3 region is CASRERVGLAVYEQYF. CDR3 coding DNA: TGTGCCAGCAGGGAAAGGGTCGGACTAGCGGTGTACGAGCAGTACTTC. This sequence joins TRBV2 and TRBJ2-7; 10 positions match TRBD2. Germline-derived CDR1 and CDR2 are SNHLY and FYNNEI. The CDR3 contains 16 residues. V dropped 6 bases and J dropped 4; count of bases not matched to a gene: 12.